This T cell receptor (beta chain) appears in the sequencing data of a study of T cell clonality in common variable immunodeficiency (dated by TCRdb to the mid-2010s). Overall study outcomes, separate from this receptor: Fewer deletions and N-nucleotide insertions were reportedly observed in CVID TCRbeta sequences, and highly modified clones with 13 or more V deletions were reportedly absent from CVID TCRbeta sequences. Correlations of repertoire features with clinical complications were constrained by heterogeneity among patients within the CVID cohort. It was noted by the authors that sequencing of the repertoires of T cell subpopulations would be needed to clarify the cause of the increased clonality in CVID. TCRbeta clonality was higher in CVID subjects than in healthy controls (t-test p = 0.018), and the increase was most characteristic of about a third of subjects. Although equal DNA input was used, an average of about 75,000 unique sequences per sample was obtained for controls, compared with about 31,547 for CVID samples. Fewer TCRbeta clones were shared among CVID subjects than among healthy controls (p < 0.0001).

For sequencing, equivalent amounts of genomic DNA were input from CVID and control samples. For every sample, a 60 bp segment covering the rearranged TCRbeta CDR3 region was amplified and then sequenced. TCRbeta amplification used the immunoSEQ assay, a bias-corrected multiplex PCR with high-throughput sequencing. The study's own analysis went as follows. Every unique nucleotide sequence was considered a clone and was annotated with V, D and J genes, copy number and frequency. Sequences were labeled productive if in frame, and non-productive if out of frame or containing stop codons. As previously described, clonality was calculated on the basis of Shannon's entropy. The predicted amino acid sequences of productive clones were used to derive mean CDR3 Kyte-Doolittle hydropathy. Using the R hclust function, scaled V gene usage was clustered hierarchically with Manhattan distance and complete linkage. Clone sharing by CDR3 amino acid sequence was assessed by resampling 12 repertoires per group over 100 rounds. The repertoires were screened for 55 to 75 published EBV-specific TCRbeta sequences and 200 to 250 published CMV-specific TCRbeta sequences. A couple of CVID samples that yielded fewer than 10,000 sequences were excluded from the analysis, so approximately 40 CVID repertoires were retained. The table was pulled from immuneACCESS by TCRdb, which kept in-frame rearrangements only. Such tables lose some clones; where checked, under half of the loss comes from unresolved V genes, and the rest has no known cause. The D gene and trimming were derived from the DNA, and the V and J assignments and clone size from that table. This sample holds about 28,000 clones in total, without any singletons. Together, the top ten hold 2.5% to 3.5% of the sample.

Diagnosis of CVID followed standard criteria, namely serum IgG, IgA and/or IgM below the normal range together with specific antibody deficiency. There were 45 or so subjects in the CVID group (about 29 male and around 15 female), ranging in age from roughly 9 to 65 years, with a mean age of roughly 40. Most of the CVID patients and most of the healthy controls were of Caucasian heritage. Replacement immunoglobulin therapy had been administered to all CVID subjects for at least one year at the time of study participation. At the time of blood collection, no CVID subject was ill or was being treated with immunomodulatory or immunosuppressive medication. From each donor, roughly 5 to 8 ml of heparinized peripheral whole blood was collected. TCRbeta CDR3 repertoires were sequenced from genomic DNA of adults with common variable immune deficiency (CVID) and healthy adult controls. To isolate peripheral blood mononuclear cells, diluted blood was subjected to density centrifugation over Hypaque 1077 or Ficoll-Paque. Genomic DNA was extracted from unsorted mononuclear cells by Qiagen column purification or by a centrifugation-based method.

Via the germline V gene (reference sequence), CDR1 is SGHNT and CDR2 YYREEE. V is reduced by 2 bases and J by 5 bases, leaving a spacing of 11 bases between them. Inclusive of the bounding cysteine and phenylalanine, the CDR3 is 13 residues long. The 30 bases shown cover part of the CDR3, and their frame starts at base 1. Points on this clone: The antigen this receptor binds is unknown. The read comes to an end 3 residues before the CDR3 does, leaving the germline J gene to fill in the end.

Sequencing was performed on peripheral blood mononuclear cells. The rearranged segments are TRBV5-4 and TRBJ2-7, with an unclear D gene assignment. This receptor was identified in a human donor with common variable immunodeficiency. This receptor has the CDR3 CASSLVASDEQYF. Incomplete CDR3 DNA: TGTGCCAGCAGCTTAGTGGCTAGTGACGAG.